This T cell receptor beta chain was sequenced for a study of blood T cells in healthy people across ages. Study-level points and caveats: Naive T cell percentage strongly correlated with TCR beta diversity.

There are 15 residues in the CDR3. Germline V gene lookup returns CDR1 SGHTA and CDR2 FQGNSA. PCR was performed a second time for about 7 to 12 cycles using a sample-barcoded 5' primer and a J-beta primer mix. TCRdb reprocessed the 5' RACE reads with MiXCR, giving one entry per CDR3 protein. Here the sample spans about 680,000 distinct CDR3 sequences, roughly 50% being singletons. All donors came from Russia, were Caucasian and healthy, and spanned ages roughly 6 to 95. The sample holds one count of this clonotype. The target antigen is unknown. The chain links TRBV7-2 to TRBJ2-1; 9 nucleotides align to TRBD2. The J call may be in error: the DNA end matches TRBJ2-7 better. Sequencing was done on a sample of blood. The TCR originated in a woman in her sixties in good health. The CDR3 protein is CASSLETSGYNEQYF. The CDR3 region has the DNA TGTGCCAGCAGCCTCGAGACTAGCGGATACAATGAGCAGTACTTC.